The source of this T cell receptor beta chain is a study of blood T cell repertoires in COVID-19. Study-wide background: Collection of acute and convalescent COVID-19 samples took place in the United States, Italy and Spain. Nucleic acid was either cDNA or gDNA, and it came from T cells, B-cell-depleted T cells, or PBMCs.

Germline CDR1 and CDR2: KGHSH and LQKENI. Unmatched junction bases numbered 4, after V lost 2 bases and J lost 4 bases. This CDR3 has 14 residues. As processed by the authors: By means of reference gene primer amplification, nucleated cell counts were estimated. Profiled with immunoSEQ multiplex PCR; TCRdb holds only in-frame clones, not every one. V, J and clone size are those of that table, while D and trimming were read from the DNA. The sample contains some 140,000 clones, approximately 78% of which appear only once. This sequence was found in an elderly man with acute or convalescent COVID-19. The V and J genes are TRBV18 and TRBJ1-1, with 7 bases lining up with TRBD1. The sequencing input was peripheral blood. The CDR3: CASSPETGITEAFF. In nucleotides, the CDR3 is TGTGCCAGCTCACCAGAGACAGGGATCACTGAAGCTTTCTTT. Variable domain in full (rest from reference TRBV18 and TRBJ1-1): NAGVMQNPRHLVRRRGQEARLRCSPMKGHSHVYWYRQLPEEGLKFMVYLQKENIIDESGMPKERFSAEFPKEGPSILRIQQVVRGDSAAYFCASSPETGITEAFFGQGTRLTVV.